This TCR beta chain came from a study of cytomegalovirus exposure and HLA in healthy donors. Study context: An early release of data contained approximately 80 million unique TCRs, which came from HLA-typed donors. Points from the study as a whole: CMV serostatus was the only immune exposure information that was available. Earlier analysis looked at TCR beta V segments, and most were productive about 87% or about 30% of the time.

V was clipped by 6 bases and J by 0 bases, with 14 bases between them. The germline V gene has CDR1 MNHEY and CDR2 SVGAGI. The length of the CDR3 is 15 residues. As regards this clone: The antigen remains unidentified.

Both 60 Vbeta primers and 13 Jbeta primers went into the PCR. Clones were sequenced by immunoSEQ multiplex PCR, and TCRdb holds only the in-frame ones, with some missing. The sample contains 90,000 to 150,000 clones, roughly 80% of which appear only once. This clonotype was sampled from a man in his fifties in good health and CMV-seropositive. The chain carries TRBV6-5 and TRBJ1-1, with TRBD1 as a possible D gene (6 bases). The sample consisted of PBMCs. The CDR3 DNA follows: TGTGCCAGCAGGGCGGACAGCACCCTGAACACTGAAGCTTTCTTT. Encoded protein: CASRADSTLNTEAFF.